This paragraph reports one TCR beta chain. Its antigen target is currently unknown. There are no base qualities to consult, and no much larger clone falls within one base. The sample originates from a study of technical replicates of blood from a handful of donors (dated by TCRdb to about 2017). Libraries were constructed by the immunoSEQ multiplex PCR assay. In its TCRdb copy, this immuneACCESS table keeps in-frame sequences only and misses some clones. Where compared with another copy, unresolved V genes explain less than half of these, and the others have no known cause. The sample table lists some 73,000 clones, more than 90% of them with a count of one. 4.5% to 5% of the sample is taken by the ten largest. V is pruned by 5 bases and J by 2 bases, leaving 12 bases of the junction without a gene match. CDR3 length: 17 amino acids, cysteine to phenylalanine. Just CDR3 DNA is preserved here, 51 bases in frame from base 1. CDR1 and CDR2 are drawn from the germline V gene: SGHTS, YDEGEE.

This receptor chain uses TRBV5-8 and TRBJ2-3; 9 middle bases align to TRBD1. Sample: PBMCs. The clonotype comes from a human donor in good health. Some clones in this sample may be carry-over from other donors' samples. CDR3 sequence: CASSYTGGIGFTDTQYF. The sequenced DNA is TGTGCCAGCAGTTATACAGGGGGCATAGGTTTCACAGATACGCAGTATTTT.